The 24 T cell receptor beta chains given below trace back to one sample, sequenced in a study of cytomegalovirus exposure and HLA in healthy donors. Primers: 60 Vbeta forward and 13 Jbeta reverse. Sequencing was performed with immunoSEQ multiplex PCR; in TCRdb, only in-frame clones are kept and a portion is missing. Of approximately 64,000 clones in the sample, roughly 80% were seen once. The sequenced sample was PBMCs. The receptors here all came from a male donor in good health and CMV-seropositive.

The gene calls are TRBV11-2 and TRBJ2-3, with D tentatively TRBD2 (6 bases). The germline CDR1 and CDR2 sequences are SGHAT and FQNNGV. The CDR3 runs to 18 residues. Trimming removed 1 base from V and 1 base from J, with 18 bases in between. In DNA form, the CDR3 reads TGTGCCAGCAGCTTAGGCACTAGCAGAGCCTTAGGCACAGATACGCAGTATTTT. Translated: CASSLGTSRALGTDTQYF.

V and J are TRBV6-4 and TRBJ2-1, with TRBD2 identical over 9 bases. Germline-derived CDR1 and CDR2 are MRHNA and SNTAGT. V shed 4 bases and J 2 bases; nucleotides not matched to a gene: 12. The CDR3 spans 18 residues. Here the CDR3 DNA reads TGTGCCAGCAGTGTAGGTTCGCTAGCGGGGCTACCCTACAATGAGCAGTTCTTC. It translates to CASSVGSLAGLPYNEQFF.

J is TRBJ2-2 and V is TRBV5-1; the D gene is possibly TRBD1 (6 bases). V was trimmed by 4 bases and J by 0 bases, leaving 19 bases between them. The CDR3 runs 18 residues. Germline CDR1 reads SGHRS; CDR2 reads YFSETQ. This CDR3 reads CASSGQGRLTANTGELFF. The CDR3 bases are TGCGCCAGCAGCGGCCAGGGGCGCCTTACCGCGAACACCGGGGAGCTGTTTTTT.

The chain couples TRBV7-3 to TRBJ1-3; TRBD1 aligns across 11 bases. This CDR3 spans 16 amino acids. Per germline, CDR1 SGHTA and CDR2 FQGTGA. V was clipped by 5 bases and J by 2 bases; unmatched bases: 5. The CDR3 DNA reads TGTGCCAGCAGCCAGGTGGACAGGGGGCCTGGAAACACCATATATTTT. Its translation is CASSQVDRGPGNTIYF.

This rearrangement joins TRBV18 to TRBJ2-7, with 8 positions matching TRBD1. The CDR3 runs 14 residues. Germline trimming cut 5 bases from V and 1 base from J; bases unmatched to any gene: 4. CDR1 is KGHSH and CDR2 is LQKENI in the germline V gene. This CDR3 reads CASSDRTGSYEQYF. DNA for the CDR3: TGTGCCAGCTCAGACCGGACAGGGTCCTACGAGCAGTACTTC.

The chain employs TRBV4-3 and TRBJ2-1; D is uncertain. The CDR3 runs 15 residues. Trimming took 0 bases from V and 2 from J, leaving 8 bases between them. Per germline, CDR1 LGHNA and CDR2 YSLEER. DNA of the CDR3: TGCGCCAGCAGCCAAGAAACAAGTACCTACAATGAGCAGTTCTTC. Its protein product is CASSQETSTYNEQFF.

The chain joins TRBV4-2 to TRBJ2-5, with D tentatively TRBD2 (5 bases). Per the germline V gene, CDR1 is LGHNA and CDR2 is YNFKEQ. This CDR3 comprises 15 residues. V lost 1 base and J 5 bases, leaving 14 bases between the germline ends. The CDR3 coding sequence is TGTGCCAGCAGCCAAGGGATGAGGGATGACGAGACCCAGTACTTC. Translation gives CASSQGMRDDETQYF.

To note about this clone: The junction shows a germline mismatch at one end, possibly a read error. Within the sample, other DNA sequences also encode this same CDR3. The chain employs TRBV2 and TRBJ1-2, with 10 bases matching TRBD1. This CDR3 spans 16 amino acids. In germline, CDR1 is SNHLY, CDR2 FYNNEI. Written as DNA, the CDR3 is TGTGCCAGCAGCGAAGTTAGACAGGGGGCATCAGATGGCTACACCTTC. It codes for CASSEVRQGASDGYTF. The full variable domain, completed using reference TRBV2 and TRBJ1-2, is EPEVTQTPSHQVTQMGQEVILRCVPISNHLYFYWYRQILGQKVEFLVSFYNNEISEKSEIFDDQFSVERPDGSNFTLKIRSTKLEDSAMYFCASSEVRQGASDGYTFGSGTRLTVV.

The chain recombines TRBV18 with TRBJ2-7, with D perhaps TRBD2 (5 bases). The CDR3 extends over 14 amino acids. CDR1 and CDR2 from the germline V gene are KGHSH and LQKENI. V was trimmed by 6 bases and J by 2 bases, leaving 14 bases between them. This CDR3 is CASSDPGKPYEQYF. CDR3 sequence (DNA): TGTGCCAGCTCCGATCCGGGGAAACCCTACGAGCAGTACTTC. Supplemented by reference TRBV18 and TRBJ2-7, the full variable domain reads NAGVMQNPRHLVRRRGQEARLRCSPMKGHSHVYWYRQLPEEGLKFMVYLQKENIIDESGMPKERFSAEFPKEGPSILRIQQVVRGDSAAYFCASSDPGKPYEQYFGPGTRLTVT.

This chain connects TRBV4-1 to TRBJ1-1, with D possibly being TRBD1 (6 bases). Per the germline V gene, CDR1 is MGHRA and CDR2 is YSYEKL. The V gene lost 0 bases and the J gene lost 6 bases, with 14 bases spanning the gap. This CDR3 contains 15 residues. The CDR3 region has the DNA TGCGCCAGCAGCCAAGACTCACAGGGTAGGGCTGAAGCTTTCTTT. This sequence encodes CASSQDSQGRAEAFF.

The rearrangement joins TRBV30 to TRBJ1-1; possibly TRBD1 for D (6 bases). Trimming took off 6 bases at V and 0 bases at J, with 14 bases between the two ends. This CDR3 comprises 14 residues. Germline loops: CDR1 GTSNPN, CDR2 SVGIG (reference sequence). CDR3 bases: TGTGCCTGCTCGCCTAGGGGGATGAACACTGAAGCTTTCTTT. Its translation is CACSPRGMNTEAFF.

The rearrangement joins TRBV6-5 to TRBJ2-2; 13 positions agree with TRBD2. V dropped 6 bases and J dropped 4; count of bases not matched to a gene: 2. The CDR3 spans 15 residues. CDR1 and CDR2 (germline): MNHEY, SVGAGI. The CDR3 loop is CASSWTSGGTGELFF. The CDR3 DNA reads TGTGCCAGCAGCTGGACTAGCGGGGGCACCGGGGAGCTGTTTTTT.

The chain couples TRBV7-9 to TRBJ1-5; possible D gene TRBD1, 5 bases. Germline V lookup: CDR1 SEHNR, CDR2 FQNEAQ (reference sequence). The CDR3 totals 13 residues. Trimming took off 3 bases at V and 9 bases at J, with 12 bases between the two ends. Here the CDR3 DNA reads TGTGCCAGCAGCTTGGAGGGGTCATGGCCCCAGCATTTT. It codes for CASSLEGSWPQHF.

The chain carries TRBV11-2 and TRBJ1-1; weak D call: TRBD1 (5 bases). Trimming removed 3 bases at V and 1 base at J, with 12 bases between. Germline V gene data show CDR1 as SGHAT and CDR2 as FQNNGV. This CDR3 spans 15 amino acids. CDR3 nucleotides: TGTGCCAGCAGCTTTAAGGGACTGTCGAACACTGAAGCTTTCTTT. Translation: CASSFKGLSNTEAFF.

This clone was seen only once. The rearrangement uses TRBV7-2 and TRBJ2-7; maybe TRBD2 (7 bases). V was shortened by 1 base and J by 3 bases, with 16 bases between the two germline ends. CDR3 length equals 16 residues. Germline assignment: CDR1 SGHTA and CDR2 FQGNSA. CDR3 sequence (DNA): TGTGCCAGCAGCTTAGAGGGGGGGGGAGGTAACTACGAGCAGTACTTC. Its protein product is CASSLEGGGGNYEQYF.

The V and J genes are TRBV19 and TRBJ2-3, with TRBD1 matching over 9 bases. Germline CDR1 reads LNHDA; CDR2 reads SQIVND (reference sequence). J gave up 9 bases and V 6 bases, and 13 bases lay outside the gene matches. The CDR3 covers 15 residues. The CDR3 loop is CASSTAGTGHWTQYF. DNA for the CDR3: TGTGCCAGTAGCACAGCCGGGACAGGGCATTGGACGCAGTATTTT. Filled out from reference TRBV19 and TRBJ2-3, the complete variable domain reads DGGITQSPKYLFRKEGQNVTLSCEQNLNHDAMYWYRQDPGQGLRLIYYSQIVNDFQKGDIAEGYSVSREKKESFPLTVTSAQKNPTAFYLCASSTAGTGHWTQYFGPGTRLTVL.

The chain links TRBV5-1 to TRBJ1-3; the match to TRBD1 covers 7 bases. Germline V gene lookup returns CDR1 SGHRS and CDR2 YFSETQ. The CDR3 loop spans 15 amino acids. With 5 bases clipped from V and 0 bases from J, the junction kept 5 bases outside the gene matches. The CDR3 loop is CASRGDSSSGNTIYF. For the CDR3, the DNA is TGCGCCAGCAGGGGGGACAGTTCCTCTGGAAACACCATATATTTT.

The chain uses TRBV5-3 and TRBJ2-7; TRBD1 matches at 10 bases. TRBV5-3 is filed as an ORF, its function uncertain. After removal of 0 bases from V and 2 bases from J, the junction contained 11 bases not matched to a gene. This CDR3 comprises 18 residues. The CDR3 loop reads CARSLGFPGQGDAYEQYF. CDR3 in DNA: TGTGCCAGAAGCTTGGGTTTTCCAGGACAGGGGGATGCCTACGAGCAGTACTTC.

This clone occurred a few times. The rearrangement joins TRBV4-1 to TRBJ1-6; tentatively, D is TRBD1 (6 bases). The CDR3 loop spans 19 amino acids. V was clipped by 0 bases and J by 1 base, with 16 bases between them. Germline CDR1 reads MGHRA; CDR2 reads YSYEKL. CDR3 DNA sequence: TGCGCCAGCAGCCAAGATAGGGGGACCTTCGGATCCTATAATTCACCCCTCCACTTT. Amino acids: CASSQDRGTFGSYNSPLHF.

To note about this clone: This sample also contains other DNA sequences that code for the same CDR3. The J gene is TRBJ1-6, the V gene TRBV7-9; a possible D gene is TRBD1 (5 bases). Germline loops: CDR1 SEHNR, CDR2 FQNEAQ (reference sequence). Trimming took off 5 bases at V and 5 bases at J, with 10 bases between the two ends. This CDR3 region has 14 residues. The CDR3 DNA sequence: TGTGCCAGCAGCCTTCAGGGAAATAATTCACCCCTCCACTTT. Protein: CASSLQGNNSPLHF.

This chain uses TRBV5-1 with TRBJ2-1; 13 bases match TRBD2. The germline V gene has CDR1 SGHRS and CDR2 YFSETQ. The CDR3 has 17 amino acids. J was trimmed by 4 bases and V by 0 bases; bases with no gene match: 4. DNA for the CDR3: TGCGCCAGCAGCTTGGTACTAGCGGGGGGGCTATACAATGAGCAGTTCTTC. It encodes CASSLVLAGGLYNEQFF. Looking up the rest from reference TRBV5-1 and TRBJ2-1 gives the full variable domain: KAGVTQTPRYLIKTRGQQVTLSCSPISGHRSVSWYQQTPGQGLQFLFEYFSETQRNKGNFPGRFSGRQFSNSRSEMNVSTLELGDSALYLCASSLVLAGGLYNEQFFGPGTRLTVL.

The chain has TRBV6-4 and TRBJ2-2; 11 bases map to TRBD2. This CDR3 spans 16 amino acids. The junction had 6 bases not matched to a gene; V was cut back by 7 bases and J by 2 bases. Germline CDR1 MRHNA, CDR2 SNTAGT. In DNA form, the CDR3 reads TGTGCCAGCATGCCTAGCGGGGGGCTCAACACCGGGGAGCTGTTTTTT. It specifies CASMPSGGLNTGELFF.

This clone was counted between two and nine times. The chain carries TRBV2 and TRBJ2-3; 10 nucleotides line up with TRBD2. The V gene end was trimmed by 8 bases and the J gene end by 2 bases; junction bases not matched to a gene: 7. Germline CDR1 is SNHLY and CDR2 is FYNNEI. The CDR3 has 15 amino acids. As DNA, the CDR3 is TGTGCCAGCGGGGTCCTAGCGGGGGACACAGATACGCAGTATTTT. Its protein is CASGVLAGDTDTQYF.

The chain uses TRBV7-9 and TRBJ2-7; a possible D gene is TRBD1 (7 bases). V was cut by 0 bases and J by 0 bases, with 15 bases left in between. In germline, CDR1 is SEHNR, CDR2 FQNEAQ (reference sequence). This CDR3 region has 17 residues. The CDR3 reads CASSLARGTANSYEQYF. CDR3 bases: TGTGCCAGCAGCTTAGCGCGCGGGACAGCTAACTCCTACGAGCAGTACTTC.